These 30 T cell receptor beta chains share one sample of origin, sequenced in a study of cytomegalovirus exposure and HLA in healthy donors. Researchers ran the PCR with 60 Vbeta and 13 Jbeta primers. TCRdb's table, derived via immunoSEQ multiplex PCR, lists solely in-frame clones and lacks some. The specimen's table records approximately 82,000 clones. Sequencing input: PBMCs. All receptors derive from a woman aged 60-75 years in good health and CMV-seronegative.

The rearrangement uses TRBV27 and TRBJ2-5, with TRBD1 as a possible D gene (6 bases). With 6 bases removed from V and 0 bases from J, the gap between germline ends came to 17 bases. CDR1 is MNHEY and CDR2 is SMNVEV in the germline V gene (reference sequence). This CDR3 contains 16 residues. The CDR3: CASSPYGGRYQETQYF. The CDR3, as DNA: TGTGCCAGCAGCCCATATGGGGGCCGGTACCAAGAGACCCAGTACTTC.

V gene TRBV30 combines with J gene TRBJ2-3, with 9 bases identical to TRBD1. The V segment lost 5 bases and the J segment 3 bases; nucleotides outside the gene matches: 6. The CDR3 is 14 amino acids. The germline CDR1 and CDR2 sequences are GTSNPN and SVGIG (reference sequence). The CDR3 sequence: CAWDRGFRTDTQYF. The CDR3 DNA sequence: TGTGCCTGGGACAGGGGGTTTAGGACAGATACGCAGTATTTT.

This chain uses TRBV30 with TRBJ1-2; D uncertain. Germline V gene sequence: CDR1 GTSNPN, CDR2 SVGIG (reference sequence). V was trimmed by 2 bases and J by 8 bases, leaving 12 bases between them. There are 12 residues in the CDR3. The chain's CDR3 is CAWSTSSGGYTF. CDR3 bases: TGTGCCTGGAGTACATCTTCGGGGGGCTACACCTTC.

The CDR3 DNA reads as TGTGCCAGCAGCCCGGGGACAGGGGCAGGATACGAGCAGTACTTC. Amino acids: CASSPGTGAGYEQYF. The chain is built from TRBV5-4 and TRBJ2-5; TRBD1 agrees at 10 bases. The better agreement between TRBJ2-7 and the DNA end casts doubt on the J call. CDR1 is SGHNT, CDR2 YYREEE, per germline (reference sequence). The CDR3 spans 15 residues.

CDR3 amino acids: CASSENLGGPNEQFF. Written as DNA, the CDR3 is TGTGCCAGCAGTGAAAACTTGGGAGGGCCCAATGAGCAGTTCTTC. This sequence joins TRBV25-1 and TRBJ2-1; 7 nucleotides agree with TRBD2. The germline V gene encodes CDR1 MGHDK and CDR2 SYGVNS. This CDR3 is 15 amino acids long. V dropped 2 bases and J dropped 6; count of bases not matched to a gene: 7. The full variable domain, completed using reference TRBV25-1 and TRBJ2-1, is EADIYQTPRYLVIGTGKKITLECSQTMGHDKMYWYQQDPGMELHLIHYSYGVNSTEKGDLSSESTVSRIRTEHFPLTLESARPSHTSQYLCASSENLGGPNEQFFGPGTRLTVL.

The rearrangement links TRBV7-8 to TRBJ2-3; D may be TRBD1 (5 bases). Per the germline V gene, CDR1 is SGHVS and CDR2 is FQNEAQ. CDR3 length: 16 residues. With 1 base removed from V and 0 bases from J, the gap between germline ends came to 11 bases. The CDR3 protein is CASSLEHRQSTDTQYF. In DNA, the CDR3 is TGTGCCAGCAGCTTAGAACACAGGCAAAGCACAGATACGCAGTATTTT.

The chain has TRBV4-1 and TRBJ2-3; D is possibly TRBD2 (5 bases). The V gene's germline CDR1 is MGHRA and CDR2 YSYEKL. The V and J ends lost 5 bases and 0 bases respectively, with 15 bases between them. CDR3 size: 16 residues. This CDR3 is CASSAPTRTSTDTQYF. DNA of the CDR3: TGCGCCAGCAGCGCCCCAACTAGAACTAGCACAGATACGCAGTATTTT.

The gene calls are TRBV5-8 and TRBJ2-2; 7 nucleotides align to TRBD1. Germline V gene lookup returns CDR1 SGHTS and CDR2 YDEGEE. V lost 4 bases to trimming and J lost 6 bases; unmatched junction nucleotides: 12. The CDR3 spans 16 residues. The CDR3 bases are TGTGCCAGCAGCGAACTTAGCAGGGGGTCCGCCGGGGAGCTGTTTTTT. Amino acid sequence: CASSELSRGSAGELFF. The whole variable domain, filled in from reference TRBV5-8 and TRBJ2-2, reads EAGVTQSPTHLIKTRGQQATLRCSPISGHTSVYWYQQALGLGLQFLLWYDEGEERNRGNFPPRFSGRQFPNYSSELNVNALELEDSALYLCASSELSRGSAGELFFGEGSRLTVL.

The chain's CDR3 is CASSLRGAGASTDTQYF. CDR3 nucleotides: TGTGCCAGCAGCCTAAGAGGAGCGGGAGCTAGCACAGATACGCAGTATTTT. This chain links TRBV7-9 with TRBJ2-3; 8 bases align to TRBD2. Trimming removed 5 bases from V and 0 bases from J; junction bases left unmatched: 10. The CDR3 is 17 residues long. Germline V CDR1 and CDR2: SEHNR, FQNEAQ (reference sequence).

The gene calls are TRBV7-2 and TRBJ2-3, with 7 bases that match TRBD1. The CDR3 loop spans 15 amino acids. Germline CDR1 SGHTA, CDR2 FQGNSA. V was pared by 5 bases and J by 0 bases, with 5 bases of the junction left unmatched. The DNA of the CDR3 is TGTGCCAGCAGCCAGGACAGGAGTAGCACAGATACGCAGTATTTT. Translated: CASSQDRSSTDTQYF. The whole variable domain, filled in from reference TRBV7-2 and TRBJ2-3, reads GAGVSQSPSNKVTEKGKDVELRCDPISGHTALYWYRQSLGQGLEFLIYFQGNSAPDKSGLPSDRFSAERTGGSVSTLTIQRTQQEDSAVYLCASSQDRSSTDTQYFGPGTRLTVL.

The rearrangement uses TRBV19 and TRBJ2-7; tentatively, D is TRBD1 (5 bases). Germline CDR1 LNHDA, CDR2 SQIVND (reference sequence). The V end lost 1 base, the J end lost 4 bases, and 14 bases lay between the germline ends. The CDR3 is 15 amino acids. In nucleotides, the CDR3 is TGTGCCAGTAGTATAGGGGGCCCTACCCCTTACGAGCAGTACTTC. This translates into CASSIGGPTPYEQYF.

The V and J genes are TRBV4-1 and TRBJ1-5; 7 nucleotides match TRBD1. This CDR3 comprises 17 residues. V was pared by 3 bases and J by 4 bases, with 12 bases of the junction left unmatched. From germline, CDR1 is MGHRA and CDR2 YSYEKL. DNA for the CDR3: TGCGCCAGCAGCCAGATTTTGAGCGGACAGGCTAATCAGCCCCAGCATTTT. It is translated as CASSQILSGQANQPQHF.

The chain employs TRBV7-2 and TRBJ2-7, with 9 positions matching TRBD1. V lost 4 bases and J lost 2; bases outside the gene matches: 15. The CDR3 extends over 18 amino acids. Per germline, CDR1 SGHTA and CDR2 FQGNSA. CDR3 bases: TGTGCCAGCAGCTCCCTTAGGGGGACAGGGCTCTTCACCTACGAGCAGTACTTC. Protein product: CASSSLRGTGLFTYEQYF. Complete variable domain (other parts from reference TRBV7-2 and TRBJ2-7): GAGVSQSPSNKVTEKGKDVELRCDPISGHTALYWYRQSLGQGLEFLIYFQGNSAPDKSGLPSDRFSAERTGGSVSTLTIQRTQQEDSAVYLCASSSLRGTGLFTYEQYFGPGTRLTVT.

CDR3 sequence reads: CASSQGTGSNQPQHF. DNA for the CDR3: TGTGCCAGCAGCCAGGGGACGGGTAGCAATCAGCCCCAGCATTTT. The chain joins TRBV7-9 to TRBJ1-5; possibly TRBD1 for D (6 bases). The CDR3 sequence is 15 residues long. Trimming removed 5 bases at V and 0 bases at J, with 11 bases between. Germline V gene sequence: CDR1 SEHNR, CDR2 FQNEAQ (reference sequence).

The chain couples TRBV7-8 to TRBJ2-3, with 12 bases that match TRBD2. CDR3 length: 16 amino acids. In germline, CDR1 is SGHVS, CDR2 FQNEAQ. After removal of 5 bases from V and 2 bases from J, the junction contained 5 bases not matched to a gene. CDR3 DNA sequence: TGTGCCAGCAGCCACCTAGCGGGAGGGCTCACAGATACGCAGTATTTT. As protein: CASSHLAGGLTDTQYF.

The chain employs TRBV12-5 and TRBJ1-2; 7 nucleotides match TRBD1. Germline values: CDR1 LGHNT, CDR2 FRNRAP. The CDR3 runs to 14 residues. V lost 8 bases to trimming and J lost 7 bases; unmatched junction nucleotides: 13. This CDR3 is CASSVEGGTGGYTF. DNA for the CDR3: TGTGCTAGTTCGGTCGAAGGGGGCACTGGTGGCTACACCTTC.

This chain joins TRBV18 and TRBJ1-3, with 7 bases fitting TRBD1. V lost 3 bases, J lost 0 bases, and 5 bases stayed unmatched. This CDR3 is 16 amino acids long. In germline, CDR1 is KGHSH, CDR2 LQKENI. In DNA, the CDR3 is TGTGCCAGCTCACCTGGACAGGCCTACTCTGGAAACACCATATATTTT. It is translated as CASSPGQAYSGNTIYF.

The V call is TRBV5-1, the J call TRBJ2-4, with 10 positions matching TRBD2. This CDR3 is built from 14 residues. Germline CDR1 and CDR2: SGHRS and YFSETQ. With V trimmed by 4 bases and J by 6 bases, 4 bases remained unmatched. CDR3 region: CASSPGTSVNIQYF. The CDR3 DNA is TGCGCCAGCAGCCCGGGGACTAGCGTAAACATTCAGTACTTC.

This rearrangement joins TRBV6-6 to TRBJ1-1; 9 nucleotides align to TRBD1. V shed 7 bases and J 0 bases; nucleotides not matched to a gene: 3. The CDR3 has 14 amino acids. Germline V lookup: CDR1 MNHNY, CDR2 SVGAGI (reference sequence). This chain's CDR3 is CASTTGGLNTEAFF. CDR3 sequence (DNA): TGTGCCAGCACAACAGGGGGCCTGAACACTGAAGCTTTCTTT.

This chain links TRBV6-6 with TRBJ2-2, with D tentatively TRBD2 (6 bases). CDR1 is MNHNY and CDR2 is SVGAGI in the germline V gene (reference sequence). The CDR3 loop spans 14 amino acids. V dropped 7 bases and J dropped 1 base, with 10 bases sitting between them. CDR3 nucleotides: TGTGCCAGCACCCGGGAGCGGAACACCGGGGAGCTGTTTTTT. It specifies CASTRERNTGELFF.

This chain links TRBV27 with TRBJ2-7, with 7 bases identical to TRBD1. The CDR3 covers 15 residues. V dropped 4 bases and J dropped 2; count of bases not matched to a gene: 8. Germline CDR1 is MNHEY and CDR2 is SMNVEV (reference sequence). CDR3 in amino acids: CASSSQGLDPYEQYF. For the CDR3, the DNA is TGTGCCAGCAGTTCACAGGGGCTAGATCCCTACGAGCAGTACTTC.

The chain recombines TRBV5-5 with TRBJ1-4; D not certain. The CDR3 covers 14 residues. Trimming took 2 bases from V and 4 from J, leaving 9 bases between them. The germline gives CDR1 SGHKS, CDR2 YYEKEE (reference sequence). The CDR3 loop reads CASSFFPSNEKLFF. The DNA for the CDR3 is TGTGCCAGCAGCTTTTTTCCGAGTAATGAAAAACTGTTTTTT.

J is TRBJ2-2 and V is TRBV6-6; possibly TRBD1 for D (6 bases). Germline V gene data show CDR1 as MNHNY and CDR2 as SVGAGI (reference sequence). The ends were cut back, 7 bases at V and 4 bases at J, with 10 bases in the middle. The CDR3 has 13 amino acids. In DNA form, the CDR3 reads TGTGCCAGCAAGGACAGATCCACCGGGGAGCTGTTTTTT. Its protein product is CASKDRSTGELFF.

The chain carries TRBV15 and TRBJ2-3, with D tentatively TRBD1 (6 bases). The CDR3 consists of 14 residues. Germline CDR1 and CDR2: LNHNV and YYDKDF (reference sequence). Trimming removed 5 bases at V and 2 bases at J, with 11 bases between. In DNA form, the CDR3 reads TGTGCCACCAGCCTCACAGGGAACACAGATACGCAGTATTTT. This encodes CATSLTGNTDTQYF.

This sequence joins TRBV5-1 and TRBJ2-7; TRBD1 matches at 9 bases. Germline trimming cut 2 bases from V and 5 bases from J; bases unmatched to any gene: 5. The CDR3 extends over 14 amino acids. Germline CDR1 reads SGHRS; CDR2 reads YFSETQ. The CDR3 is CASSLGTGLHEQYF. The CDR3 DNA reads TGCGCCAGCAGCTTAGGGACAGGGCTCCACGAGCAGTACTTC.

The chain employs TRBV5-4 and TRBJ2-3; 11 bases are a match to TRBD2. Germline assignment: CDR1 SGHNT and CDR2 YYREEE (reference sequence). The CDR3 consists of 16 residues. V lost 2 bases and J lost 10; bases outside the gene matches: 12. For the CDR3, the DNA is TGTGCCAGCAGCTTCCCGGGACTAGCGGAGGGGGGGGCGCAGTATTTT. Translation: CASSFPGLAEGGAQYF.

The chain couples TRBV7-9 to TRBJ1-4; 7 bases fit TRBD1. V gave up 7 bases and J gave up 8 bases; unmatched junction bases: 10. Germline V gives CDR1 SEHNR, CDR2 FQNEAQ (reference sequence). The CDR3 is 14 amino acids. The CDR3 protein is CASTADRDVEKLFF. As DNA, the CDR3 is TGTGCCAGCACCGCCGACAGGGATGTCGAAAAACTGTTTTTT.

The chain uses TRBV21-1 and TRBJ1-1; TRBD1 reflects the table's D call only, with no check against the DNA. TRBV21-1 counts as a pseudogene. This CDR3 has 18 residues. DNA of the CDR3: TGTGCCAGCAGCACCCGGGACAGGGGGTCCAAAAGGAACACTGAAGCTTTCTTT. Amino acid sequence: CASSTRDRGSKRNTEAFF.

V usage is TRBV2 and J usage is TRBJ2-1, with 8 bases fitting TRBD1. V was pared by 1 base and J by 8 bases, with 7 bases of the junction left unmatched. Germline values: CDR1 SNHLY, CDR2 FYNNEI. This CDR3 contains 15 residues. The CDR3 DNA reads TGTGCCAGCAGTGAAGGAGGACAGGGTATCGATGAGCAGTTCTTC. This codes for CASSEGGQGIDEQFF.

Concerning this clone itself: The sample contains more than one DNA sequence encoding this CDR3. V usage is TRBV7-2 and J usage is TRBJ2-7; the match to TRBD2 covers 10 bases. Germline V gene lookup returns CDR1 SGHTA and CDR2 FQGNSA. CDR3 length: 15 residues. Unmatched junction bases numbered 9, after V lost 3 bases and J lost 7 bases. This chain's CDR3 is CASSFLLSGREEQYF. The DNA of the CDR3 is TGTGCCAGCAGCTTTCTTTTGAGCGGGAGGGAAGAGCAGTACTTC.